The rows below give T cell receptor beta chains drawn from one sample of a study of cytomegalovirus exposure and HLA in healthy donors. Assay used: immunoSEQ multiplex PCR; TCRdb lists only in-frame clones, some missing. Of 150,000 to 250,000 clones listed, 82% are singletons. Sequenced sample: PBMCs. These TCRs come from a woman in her forties or fifties in good health and CMV-seropositive. Each CDR3 is given with its conserved first and last residue. The D gene is left open where the match is weak. Not every row has a clone size; where given, it reads once, few, many or a size class.

cdr3_aa	cdr3_nt	clone_size	v_call	d_call	j_call
CAWSVGLAGLGGTQYF	TGTGCCTGGAGTGTAGGACTAGCGGGGCTTGGGGGTACGCAGTATTTT	NA	TRBV30	TRBD2	TRBJ2-3
CASSRDRGRYPVGTDTQYF	TGTGCCAGCAGCCGCGACAGGGGTCGATACCCCGTCGGCACAGATACGCAGTATTTT	NA	TRBV14	TRBD1	TRBJ2-3
CASSRGGRYGYTF	TGTGCCAGTAGTAGGGGGGGCCGGTATGGCTACACCTTC	once	TRBV19	NA	TRBJ1-2
CAIRQGDSYEQYF	TGTGCCATCCGACAGGGTGACTCCTACGAGCAGTACTTC	NA	TRBV10-3	TRBD1	TRBJ2-7
CASSLGTGSEQYF	TGTGCCAGCAGCTTAGGGACAGGGAGCGAGCAGTACTTC	NA	TRBV11-2	TRBD1	TRBJ2-7
CASSPGTGEKLFF	TGTGCCAGCAGTCCAGGGACTGGTGAAAAACTGTTTTTT	few	TRBV2	NA	TRBJ1-4
CASSLRTGGDGYTF	TGTGCCAGCAGCTTGAGGACAGGGGGTGATGGCTACACCTTC	NA	TRBV7-9	TRBD1	TRBJ1-2
CASSLAGLAGLNEQFF	TGCGCCAGCAGCTTAGCGGGACTAGCGGGTCTCAATGAGCAGTTCTTC	few	TRBV5-1	TRBD2	TRBJ2-1
CASSRQGLGNQPQHF	TGTGCCAGCAGCCGACAGGGGCTCGGGAATCAGCCCCAGCATTTT	NA	TRBV28	TRBD1	TRBJ1-5
CASSLTGEETQYF	TGCGCCAGCAGCCTAACAGGGGAGGAGACCCAGTACTTC	NA	TRBV5-1	TRBD1	TRBJ2-5
CASSPIGQGRDGYTF	TGTGCCAGCAGCCCAATCGGACAGGGGAGGGATGGCTACACCTTC	NA	TRBV9	TRBD1	TRBJ1-2
CSGTEGLAGDGEQFF	TGCAGCGGCACGGAGGGACTAGCGGGGGATGGTGAGCAGTTCTTC	NA	TRBV29-1	TRBD2	TRBJ2-1
CASRTDSRHGYTF	TGTGCCAGCAGAACGGACAGCAGACATGGCTACACCTTC	NA	TRBV28	NA	TRBJ1-2
CASSSTGQGAYEKLFF	TGTGCCAGCAGCTCAACCGGACAGGGGGCGTATGAAAAACTGTTTTTT	NA	TRBV5-6	TRBD1	TRBJ1-4
CASSSASAAFNEQFF	TGTGCCAGCTCATCAGCGAGCGCGGCGTTCAATGAGCAGTTCTTC	NA	TRBV18	NA	TRBJ2-1
CASSQGVGTQYF	TGTGCCAGCAGCCAGGGGGTCGGTACGCAGTATTTT	NA	TRBV7-2	TRBD1	TRBJ2-3
CASSLAGRRGYNEQFF	TGTGCCAGCAGTTTAGCCGGAAGGAGGGGCTACAATGAGCAGTTCTTC	NA	TRBV28	NA	TRBJ2-1
CASRDDRMNTEAFF	TGCGCCAGCAGAGACGACAGAATGAACACTGAAGCTTTCTTT	NA	TRBV5-1	NA	TRBJ1-1
CASSQVQGQEKLFF	TGCGCCAGCAGCCAAGTACAGGGGCAGGAAAAACTGTTTTTT	NA	TRBV4-3	TRBD1	TRBJ1-4
CSAPAASETQYF	TGCAGCGCCCCGGCGGCGTCAGAGACCCAGTACTTC	once	TRBV29-1	NA	TRBJ2-5
CASRHGGRNTIYF	TGTGCCAGCAGACATGGGGGCCGAAACACCATATATTTT	NA	TRBV25-1	NA	TRBJ1-3
CSVEGDGGAGDEQFF	TGCAGCGTTGAAGGGGATGGGGGGGCAGGCGATGAGCAGTTCTTC	once	TRBV29-1	NA	TRBJ2-1
CASSTGGQNYEQYF	TGTGCCAGCTCTACCGGGGGTCAGAACTACGAGCAGTACTTC	NA	TRBV18	NA	TRBJ2-7
CASSQGSIGNAGELFF	TGCGCCAGCAGCCAAGGTTCAATCGGGAATGCCGGGGAGCTGTTTTTT	NA	TRBV4-1	NA	TRBJ2-2
CASGQRSANTGELFF	TGTGCCAGCGGGCAGCGGAGCGCGAACACCGGGGAGCTGTTTTTT	NA	TRBV7-3	NA	TRBJ2-2
CASSNKTGGFYEQYF	TGTGCCAGCAGTAATAAGACAGGGGGGTTTTACGAGCAGTACTTC	few	TRBV6-5	TRBD1	TRBJ2-7
CASSLAGLAGVGQYF	TGTGCCAGCAGCTTGGCCGGACTAGCGGGAGTCGGGCAGTACTTC	NA	TRBV5-4	TRBD2	TRBJ2-7
CASSLGLDSLRTDTQYF	TGTGCCAGCAGCTTGGGACTAGACTCACTACGGACAGATACGCAGTATTTT	NA	TRBV7-6	TRBD2	TRBJ2-3
CASSWGQREAFF	TGTGCCAGCAGTTGGGGACAGCGTGAAGCTTTCTTT	NA	TRBV6-5	TRBD1	TRBJ1-1
CASSLPGLAGGNEQFF	TGTGCCAGCAGCTTGCCGGGACTAGCGGGGGGGAATGAGCAGTTCTTC	few	TRBV5-8	TRBD2	TRBJ2-1
CASSYSEGGPYEQYF	TGTGCCAGCAGTTACTCGGAGGGAGGTCCCTACGAGCAGTACTTC	few	TRBV6-5	NA	TRBJ2-7